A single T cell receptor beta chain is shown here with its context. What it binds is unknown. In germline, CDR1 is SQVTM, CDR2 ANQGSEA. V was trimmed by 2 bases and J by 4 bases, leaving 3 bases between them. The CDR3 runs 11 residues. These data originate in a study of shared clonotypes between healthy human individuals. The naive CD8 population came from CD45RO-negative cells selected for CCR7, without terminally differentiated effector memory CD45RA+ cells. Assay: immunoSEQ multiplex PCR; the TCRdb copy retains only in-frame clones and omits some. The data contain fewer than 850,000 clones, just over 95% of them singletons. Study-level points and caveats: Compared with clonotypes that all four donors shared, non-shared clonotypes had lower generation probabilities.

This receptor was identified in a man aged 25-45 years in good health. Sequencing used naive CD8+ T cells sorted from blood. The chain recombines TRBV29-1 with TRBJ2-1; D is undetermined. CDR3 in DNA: TGCAGCGTTGAACAGTACAATGAGCAGTTCTTC. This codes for CSVEQYNEQFF.